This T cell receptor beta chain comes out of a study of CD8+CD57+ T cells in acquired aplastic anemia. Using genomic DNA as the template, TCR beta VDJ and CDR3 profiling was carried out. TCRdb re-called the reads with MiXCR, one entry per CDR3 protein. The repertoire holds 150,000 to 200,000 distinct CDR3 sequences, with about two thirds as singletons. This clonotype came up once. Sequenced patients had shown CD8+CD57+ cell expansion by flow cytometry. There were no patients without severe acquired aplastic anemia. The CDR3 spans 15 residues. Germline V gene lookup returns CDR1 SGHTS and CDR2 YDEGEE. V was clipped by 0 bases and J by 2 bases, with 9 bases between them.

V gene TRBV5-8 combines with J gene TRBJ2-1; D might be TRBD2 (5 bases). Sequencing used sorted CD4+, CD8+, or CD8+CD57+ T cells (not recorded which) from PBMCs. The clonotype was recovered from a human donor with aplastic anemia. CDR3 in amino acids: CASSLAGIAYNEQFF. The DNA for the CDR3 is TGTGCCAGCAGCTTGGCGGGAATTGCCTACAATGAGCAGTTCTTC.